The entry that follows covers one T cell receptor beta chain sequence. The CDR3 spans 14 residues. Germline CDR1 reads SQVTM; CDR2 reads ANQGSEA. With 8 bases removed from V and 5 bases from J, the gap between germline ends came to 19 bases. This sample is drawn from a study of shared T cell receptors in the human thymus. Sequencing was performed with immunoSEQ multiplex PCR; in TCRdb, only in-frame clones are kept and a portion is missing. The repertoire holds some 720,000 clones, with around 89% as singletons. These records were also assigned to another study, of human thymus T cells. From that study: The study used thymus tissue resected during corrective heart surgery. Both thymic and peripheral blood repertoires showed apparently biased V and J usage. Unrelated individuals were reported by related research to share highly overlapping thymic repertoires.

This sequence was found in a boy under three years old with a congenital heart defect. J is TRBJ2-1 and V is TRBV29-1; no reliable D call. The sample was thymocytes. This chain's CDR3 is CSYMRLLWDNEQFF. CDR3 DNA sequence: TGCAGCTACATGCGGCTCCTATGGGACAATGAGCAGTTCTTC.